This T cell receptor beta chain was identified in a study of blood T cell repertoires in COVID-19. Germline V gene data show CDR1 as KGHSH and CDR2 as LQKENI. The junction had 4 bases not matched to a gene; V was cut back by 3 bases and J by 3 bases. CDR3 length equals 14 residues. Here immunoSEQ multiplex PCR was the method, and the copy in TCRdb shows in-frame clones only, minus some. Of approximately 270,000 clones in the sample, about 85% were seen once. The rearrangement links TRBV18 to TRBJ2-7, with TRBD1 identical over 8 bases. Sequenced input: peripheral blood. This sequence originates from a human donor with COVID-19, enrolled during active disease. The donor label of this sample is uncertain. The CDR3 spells CASSPRTGSYEQYF. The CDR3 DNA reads TGTGCCAGCTCACCCCGGACAGGGAGCTACGAGCAGTACTTC.